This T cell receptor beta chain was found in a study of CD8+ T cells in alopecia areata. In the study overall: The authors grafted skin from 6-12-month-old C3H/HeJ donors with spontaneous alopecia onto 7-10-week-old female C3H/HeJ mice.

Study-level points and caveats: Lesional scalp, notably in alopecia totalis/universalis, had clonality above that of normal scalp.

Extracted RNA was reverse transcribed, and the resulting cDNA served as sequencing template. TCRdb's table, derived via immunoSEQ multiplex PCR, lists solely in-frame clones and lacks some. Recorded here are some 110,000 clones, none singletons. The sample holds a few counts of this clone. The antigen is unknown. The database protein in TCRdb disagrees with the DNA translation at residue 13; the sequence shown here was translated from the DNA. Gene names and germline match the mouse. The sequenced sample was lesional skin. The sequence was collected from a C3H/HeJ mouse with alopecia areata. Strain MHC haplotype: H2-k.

The sequenced part of the CDR3 DNA is TGTGCCAGCAGTATAGGGGCAGGGGTTGATAATTCGCCC. As protein: CASSIGAGVDNSP. From start to end, the CDR3 is CASSIGAGVDNSPLYF. V is TRBV19 and J is TRBJ1-6; possible D gene TRBD1, 6 bases. The CDR3 end is not reached by the read, which stops 3 residues before it; the germline J gene fills it in. TRBJ1-6 is annotated as an ORF whose role is uncertain. Trimming removed 0 bases at V and 5 bases at J, with 12 bases between. The CDR3 has 16 residues. CDR1 is FNHDT and CDR2 is SITEND in the germline V gene (reference sequence).